This T cell receptor beta chain was sequenced in a study of technical replicates of blood from several donors. Sequenced by immunoSEQ multiplex PCR; TCRdb stores in-frame clones only, minus some. The sample holds more than 65,000 clones, approximately 96% seen once. There are 10 residues in the CDR3. Germline CDR1 and CDR2: SNHLY and FYNNEI. V was cut by 7 bases and J by 6 bases, with 7 bases left in between. Sequenced material: T cells isolated from PBMCs. This sequence was found in a human donor in good health. This chain uses TRBV2 with TRBJ2-7; D unclear. The CDR3 reads CASTNVEQYF. The CDR3 coding sequence is TGTGCCAGCACTAATGTCGAGCAGTACTTC.